A single sample is the source of the 30 T cell receptor beta chains below, sequenced in a study of cytomegalovirus exposure and HLA in healthy donors. PCR used 60 Vbeta primers and 13 Jbeta primers. The data were produced by immunoSEQ multiplex PCR, yet TCRdb's version contains in-frame clones alone and is incomplete. The sample holds roughly 160,000 clones, approximately 71% seen once. The sample comprised PBMCs. Source of these receptors: a woman aged 18 to 35 in good health and CMV-seropositive.

The genes are TRBV19 and TRBJ2-7; D not certain. There are 14 residues in the CDR3. The V end lost 3 bases, the J end lost 1 base, and 10 bases lay between the germline ends. In germline, CDR1 is LNHDA, CDR2 SQIVND (reference sequence). The CDR3 sequence: CASSIEAGSYEQYF. The CDR3 DNA is TGTGCCAGTAGTATTGAAGCAGGATCCTACGAGCAGTACTTC.

This clone has just one count. The chain recombines TRBV7-8 with TRBJ1-1; D is ambiguous. Looked up from germline, CDR1 is SGHVS and CDR2 is FQNEAQ. The CDR3 is 13 residues long. Trimming cost V 5 bases and J 1 base, with 8 bases left between them. In DNA, the CDR3 is TGTGCCAGCAGCGCGGGAGGGAACACTGAAGCTTTCTTT. Protein: CASSAGGNTEAFF.

V gene TRBV25-1 combines with J gene TRBJ2-3, with 9 bases matching TRBD2. This CDR3 has 15 amino acids. The V gene's germline CDR1 is MGHDK and CDR2 SYGVNS. V lost 8 bases and J lost 4; bases outside the gene matches: 10. The CDR3 DNA sequence: TGTGCCAGCTCAATGGCGGGGGGGCGGGCAGATACGCAGTATTTT. Translated, it gives CASSMAGGRADTQYF. The full variable domain, in which reference TRBV25-1 and TRBJ2-3 provide the parts outside the CDR3, is EADIYQTPRYLVIGTGKKITLECSQTMGHDKMYWYQQDPGMELHLIHYSYGVNSTEKGDLSSESTVSRIRTEHFPLTLESARPSHTSQYLCASSMAGGRADTQYFGPGTRLTVL.

The chain has TRBV4-3 and TRBJ2-3, with 9 positions matching TRBD2. V shed 3 bases and J 6 bases; nucleotides not matched to a gene: 1. The CDR3 is made up of 13 amino acids. Germline-derived CDR1 and CDR2 are LGHNA and YSLEER. Here the CDR3 reads CASSQRGGDTQYF. CDR3 nucleotide sequence: TGCGCCAGCAGCCAGCGGGGGGGGGATACGCAGTATTTT.

The chain couples TRBV10-3 to TRBJ2-1, with 11 bases fitting TRBD2. This CDR3 spans 16 amino acids. The germline CDR1 and CDR2 sequences are ENHRY and SYGVKD. J lost 7 bases, V lost 4 bases, and 9 bases had no gene match. The CDR3 is CAISGVISGGENEQFF. CDR3 in DNA: TGTGCCATCAGTGGGGTTATTAGCGGGGGGGAGAATGAGCAGTTCTTC.

The chain links TRBV27 to TRBJ1-2; the match to TRBD1 covers 9 bases. CDR1 is MNHEY and CDR2 is SMNVEV in the germline V gene (reference sequence). CDR3 length equals 14 residues. The V and J ends lost 6 bases and 6 bases, in that order; junction bases with no gene match: 8. The CDR3 protein is CASSPGTGRHGYTF. In nucleotides, the CDR3 is TGTGCCAGCAGCCCCGGGACAGGGCGTCATGGCTACACCTTC.

The CDR3 DNA follows: TGTGCCACCAGCAGAGGACCGGGACAGGGGTTAGCTAATGAAAAACTGTTTTTT. Translated: CATSRGPGQGLANEKLFF. The V call is TRBV15, the J call TRBJ1-4, with 10 bases that match TRBD1. CDR3 size: 18 residues. Germline V gene lookup returns CDR1 LNHNV and CDR2 YYDKDF (reference sequence). V shed 1 base and J 3 bases; nucleotides not matched to a gene: 8.

The chain employs TRBV18 and TRBJ2-5; no reliable D call. V lost 5 bases, J lost 5 bases, and 6 bases lay in between. The CDR3 is 11 residues long. Germline CDR1 and CDR2: KGHSH and LQKENI. The CDR3 DNA reads TGTGCCAGCTCAAGCGACGAGACCCAGTACTTC. Translated, it gives CASSSDETQYF.

The chain employs TRBV4-3 and TRBJ2-1; TRBD2 matches 9 bases. CDR3 length: 17 residues. CDR1 is LGHNA, CDR2 YSLEER, per germline. V lost 1 base, J lost 8 bases, and 12 bases stayed unmatched. The CDR3: CASSQVLAGVQGHEQFF. The CDR3 DNA is TGCGCCAGCAGCCAAGTTTTAGCGGGGGTTCAGGGTCATGAGCAGTTCTTC.

The CDR3 here is CASSGTGSYEQYF. The CDR3 DNA follows: TGTGCCAGCTCCGGGACAGGGTCCTACGAGCAGTACTTC. V gene TRBV19 combines with J gene TRBJ2-7; TRBD1 agrees at 9 bases. V lost 9 bases, J lost 1 base, and 4 bases stayed unmatched. In germline, CDR1 is LNHDA, CDR2 SQIVND (reference sequence). CDR3 length: 13 amino acids.

V gene TRBV4-3 combines with J gene TRBJ1-2, with D unresolved. Per the germline V gene, CDR1 is LGHNA and CDR2 is YSLEER. The V gene lost 0 bases and the J gene lost 5 bases, with 16 bases spanning the gap. The CDR3 runs 16 residues. The DNA of the CDR3 is TGCGCCAGCAGCCAAGAAAGAGCCTCGCCACTTTATGGCTACACCTTC. Protein: CASSQERASPLYGYTF.

The genes are TRBV6-5 and TRBJ1-3; D is perhaps TRBD1 (6 bases). This CDR3 spans 13 amino acids. Germline lookup yields CDR1 MNHEY and CDR2 SVGAGI. Deletions cut 10 bases from V and 4 bases from J, with 14 bases between. CDR3 region: CATGTPEGNTIYF. In nucleotides, the CDR3 is TGTGCCACAGGGACACCTGAGGGAAACACCATATATTTT.

This chain connects TRBV14 to TRBJ2-1; D is undetermined. Germline V CDR1 and CDR2: SGHDN, FVKESK. The CDR3 has 15 amino acids. V lost 2 bases and J 6 bases, leaving 14 bases between the germline ends. The CDR3 loop is CASSQSGTGRNEQFF. The CDR3 DNA reads TGTGCCAGCAGCCAATCGGGTACGGGTCGCAATGAGCAGTTCTTC. Full variable domain (rest looked up from reference TRBV14 and TRBJ2-1): EAGVTQFPSHSVIEKGQTVTLRCDPISGHDNLYWYRRVMGKEIKFLLHFVKESKQDESGMPNNRFLAERTGGTYSTLKVQPAELEDSGVYFCASSQSGTGRNEQFFGPGTRLTVL.

Only a few counts were recorded for this clone. The CDR3 region is CAWSVQVSGANVLTF. CDR3 DNA: TGTGCCTGGAGTGTCCAGGTCTCCGGGGCCAACGTCCTGACTTTC. V gene TRBV30 combines with J gene TRBJ2-6; D call uncertain. CDR1 GTSNPN and CDR2 SVGIG come from the germline V gene (reference sequence). CDR3 length: 15 residues. Trimming removed 0 bases at V and 4 bases at J, with 10 bases between.

This clone has a single count. A read error may produce the germline difference seen at one junction end. The V gene is TRBV18, the J gene TRBJ2-4; D gene unclear. Germline V lookup: CDR1 KGHSH, CDR2 LQKENI. This CDR3 contains 15 residues. CDR3: CASSPLSGYENIQYF. The CDR3 DNA reads TGTGCCAGCTCCCCACTGTCCGGGTATGAAAACATTCAGTACTTC. The full variable domain, completed using reference TRBV18 and TRBJ2-4, is NAGVMQNPRHLVRRRGQEARLRCSPMKGHSHVYWYRQLPEEGLKFMVYLQKENIIDESGMPKERFSAEFPKEGPSILRIQQVVRGDSAAYFCASSPLSGYENIQYFGAGTRLSVL.

This clone was counted between two and nine times. V usage is TRBV7-6 and J usage is TRBJ2-3, with a possible D match to TRBD2 (7 bases). The CDR3 is 15 residues long. Germline CDR1 reads SGHVS; CDR2 reads FNYEAQ. V lost 1 base and J 4 bases, leaving 12 bases between the germline ends. The CDR3 sequence is CASSLVGGGADTQYF. In DNA, the CDR3 is TGTGCCAGCAGCTTAGTAGGAGGGGGGGCAGATACGCAGTATTTT.

The chain recombines TRBV29-1 with TRBJ1-4; 7 bases are shared with TRBD1. With 3 bases clipped from V and 3 bases from J, the junction kept 7 bases outside the gene matches. This CDR3 region has 15 residues. Germline-derived CDR1 and CDR2 are SQVTM and ANQGSEA. The CDR3 reads CSVDGQGTANEKLFF. The CDR3 DNA reads as TGCAGCGTTGACGGGCAGGGGACAGCTAATGAAAAACTGTTTTTT.

For this clone: The sample carries other DNA sequences with the same CDR3. The chain employs TRBV9 and TRBJ1-5; perhaps TRBD1 as D (6 bases). The germline CDR1 and CDR2 sequences are SGDLS and YYNGEE. This CDR3 has 14 amino acids. Trimming took 3 bases from V and 1 from J, leaving 8 bases between them. The CDR3 is CASSGGQSNQPQHF. For the CDR3, the DNA is TGTGCCAGCAGCGGCGGACAGAGCAATCAGCCCCAGCATTTT.

The J gene is TRBJ1-4, the V gene TRBV5-5; D not certain. This CDR3 region has 14 residues. Germline-derived CDR1 and CDR2 are SGHKS and YYEKEE (reference sequence). Trimming stripped 4 bases from V and 8 bases from J, with 15 bases between. The CDR3 region is CASSLQGDWEKLFF. The DNA for the CDR3 is TGTGCCAGCAGCCTACAAGGAGATTGGGAAAAACTGTTTTTT.

V and J are TRBV6-1 and TRBJ2-2, with a possible D match to TRBD1 (5 bases). This CDR3 region has 15 residues. Germline values: CDR1 MNHNS, CDR2 SASEGT. V was cut by 6 bases and J by 4 bases, with 15 bases left in between. CDR3 loop: CASSPGRRATGELFF. CDR3 DNA sequence: TGTGCCAGCAGCCCAGGGCGCCGGGCCACCGGGGAGCTGTTTTTT.

The rearrangement uses TRBV4-3 and TRBJ2-1; 7 positions match TRBD2. The CDR3 length is 17 residues. Germline lookup yields CDR1 LGHNA and CDR2 YSLEER. Trimming at V came to 0 bases and at J to 5 bases, leaving 10 bases not matched to a gene. DNA of the CDR3: TGCGCCAGCAGCCAAGACGAGAGGGACTACTGGGACAATGAGCAGTTCTTC. Its protein is CASSQDERDYWDNEQFF.

V is TRBV4-2 and J is TRBJ2-1; 14 bases are a match to TRBD2. The germline V gene encodes CDR1 LGHNA and CDR2 YNFKEQ. Trimming took 1 base from V and 8 from J; bases not matched to a gene: 7. The length of the CDR3 is 17 residues. The CDR3 here is CASSQGTSGGPGDEQFF. CDR3 nucleotide sequence: TGTGCCAGCAGCCAAGGGACTAGCGGGGGGCCGGGCGATGAGCAGTTCTTC.

The chain recombines TRBV7-8 with TRBJ1-6; D may be TRBD1 (5 bases). Trimming left V 2 bases short and J 0 bases short, with 14 bases between. The CDR3 runs 18 residues. Germline values: CDR1 SGHVS, CDR2 FQNEAQ. Written as DNA, the CDR3 is TGTGCCAGCAGCTTATCGATACAGGCGCACTCCTATAATTCACCCCTCCACTTT. It translates to CASSLSIQAHSYNSPLHF.

The chain combines TRBV27 with TRBJ1-3; 7 positions agree with TRBD1. Germline CDR1 reads MNHEY; CDR2 reads SMNVEV (reference sequence). V trimming: 0 bases; J trimming: 4 bases; junction bases outside the gene matches: 3. The CDR3 consists of 15 residues. DNA of the CDR3: TGTGCCAGCAGTTTATCCCCGACAGGGGGAAACACCATATATTTT. It yields the protein CASSLSPTGGNTIYF.

V is TRBV2 and J is TRBJ1-5; 7 bases fit TRBD1. The CDR3 sequence is 14 residues long. The V segment lost 3 bases and the J segment 4 bases; nucleotides outside the gene matches: 3. Germline V gene lookup returns CDR1 SNHLY and CDR2 FYNNEI. The CDR3 sequence is CASSDKDRNQPQHF. CDR3 in DNA: TGTGCCAGCAGTGACAAGGACAGGAATCAGCCCCAGCATTTT.

This sequence joins TRBV6-5 and TRBJ1-5; D might be TRBD1 (6 bases). V was cut by 5 bases and J by 11 bases, with 16 bases left in between. Germline V gene data show CDR1 as MNHEY and CDR2 as SVGAGI. CDR3 length equals 13 residues. CDR3 in amino acids: CASSPTSQGSQHF. For the CDR3, the DNA is TGTGCCAGCAGTCCTACCTCCCAGGGGTCCCAGCATTTT.

This sequence joins TRBV7-8 and TRBJ1-1, with 7 bases matching TRBD1. V lost 7 bases to trimming and J lost 7 bases; unmatched junction nucleotides: 12. Germline V gene lookup returns CDR1 SGHVS and CDR2 FQNEAQ. The length of the CDR3 is 14 residues. This chain's CDR3 is CASTKTGEGLEAFF. CDR3 bases: TGTGCCAGCACCAAAACAGGGGAAGGACTTGAAGCTTTCTTT.

The J gene is TRBJ2-7, the V gene TRBV7-8; 7 nucleotides match TRBD2. This CDR3 is 14 amino acids long. The junction had 3 bases not matched to a gene; V was cut back by 3 bases and J by 1 base. Germline CDR1 is SGHVS and CDR2 is FQNEAQ. In DNA, the CDR3 is TGTGCCAGCAGCTTCGGACTAGGATCCTACGAGCAGTACTTC. It encodes CASSFGLGSYEQYF.

For this clone: One junction end does not reproduce the germline sequence, and a read error may be involved. The same CDR3 arises from other DNA sequences in this sample as well. The chain combines TRBV27 with TRBJ1-2; TRBD1 aligns across 10 bases. Per germline, CDR1 MNHEY and CDR2 SMNVEV (reference sequence). This CDR3 region has 17 residues. CDR3 in amino acids: CASSLSSRTGGVYGYTF. For the CDR3, the DNA is TGCGCCAGCAGTTTATCGTCCCGGACAGGGGGTGTCTATGGCTACACCTTC.

This clone has more than one count but fewer than ten. This chain joins TRBV27 and TRBJ2-7; D possibly corresponds to TRBD1 (5 bases). The CDR3 is made up of 14 amino acids. Looked up from germline, CDR1 is MNHEY and CDR2 is SMNVEV (reference sequence). Trimming took off 4 bases at V and 0 bases at J, with 10 bases between the two ends. The CDR3 DNA reads as TGTGCCAGCAGTTCAGGGTCTAGCTCCTACGAGCAGTACTTC. Protein: CASSSGSSSYEQYF.